Listed below are T cell receptor beta chains from one sample, sequenced in a study of blood T cell repertoires in COVID-19. Clones were sequenced by immunoSEQ multiplex PCR, and TCRdb holds only the in-frame ones, with some missing. The sample records a few hundred thousand clones, approximately 85% being singletons. The specimen sequenced was peripheral blood. These receptors originate from a human donor with COVID-19, enrolled during active disease. The donor label of this sample is uncertain. The CDR3 runs from the conserved cysteine through the conserved F or W. The D gene is left open where the match is weak. The size entry is marked missing in some rows and otherwise reads once, few, many or a size class.

-,-,TRBV28,TRBJ1-2,CASSLGRARGYGYTF,TGTGCCAGCAGTTTAGGGAGGGCTAGGGGCTATGGCTACACCTTC
TRBD1,once,TRBV13,TRBJ2-7,CASSTRMVGTGVSYEQYF,TGTGCCAGCAGCACCCGGATGGTTGGGACAGGAGTTTCCTACGAGCAGTACTTC
TRBD2,-,TRBV7-9,TRBJ2-3,CASSLSGTSTDTQYF,TGTGCCAGCAGCTTAAGCGGGACGAGCACAGATACGCAGTATTTT
-,-,TRBV28,TRBJ1-3,CASRPYRRGENTIYF,TGTGCCAGCAGGCCCTACAGGCGGGGTGAAAACACCATATATTTT
TRBD1,-,TRBV6-5,TRBJ1-1,CASSYFSGQGSTEAFF,TGTGCCAGCAGTTACTTCTCGGGACAGGGTTCCACTGAAGCTTTCTTT
-,few,TRBV7-9,TRBJ2-7,CASSADRGRYEQYF,TGTGCCAGCAGCGCAGACAGAGGACGCTACGAGCAGTACTTC
TRBD1,-,TRBV4-3,TRBJ1-4,CASSQDVSGTGTEKLFF,TGCGCCAGCAGCCAAGATGTATCCGGGACAGGGACTGAAAAACTGTTTTTT
-,-,TRBV27,TRBJ2-1,CASSLRAGEKFF,TGTGCCAGCAGTTTACGGGCAGGGGAAAAGTTCTTC
TRBD1,-,TRBV19,TRBJ2-7,CASSTRDRPYEQYF,TGTGCCAGTAGTACTCGGGACAGGCCCTACGAGCAGTACTTC
-,-,TRBV28,TRBJ1-4,CASSFLGRGREKLFF,TGTGCCAGCAGTTTCTTGGGGAGGGGCAGGGAAAAACTGTTTTTT
TRBD1,few,TRBV4-1,TRBJ1-3,CASSHLRTGAMGSGNTIYF,TGCGCCAGCAGCCACCTGAGGACAGGGGCGATGGGCTCTGGAAACACCATATATTTT
-,-,TRBV23-1,TRBJ1-3,CARAPWGDGNTIYF,TGCGCCAGGGCCCCTTGGGGCGATGGAAACACCATATATTTT
-,-,TRBV14,TRBJ1-3,CASSQGSGYGNTIYF,TGTGCCAGCAGCCAAGGATCAGGGTACGGAAACACCATATATTTT
-,-,TRBV2,TRBJ2-1,CASSHSARAYNEQFF,TGTGCCAGCAGTCATAGTGCGAGGGCCTACAATGAGCAGTTCTTC
TRBD2,-,TRBV7-3,TRBJ2-1,CASSLTGLADYNEQFF,TGTGCCAGCAGCTTAACGGGACTAGCGGACTACAATGAGCAGTTCTTC
TRBD1,many,TRBV27,TRBJ2-3,CASSFSGGTSTDTQYF,TGTGCCAGCAGTTTCTCAGGGGGAACTAGCACAGATACGCAGTATTTT
-,few,TRBV27,TRBJ2-7,CASSLRGYEQYF,TGTGCCAGCAGTTTAAGAGGCTACGAGCAGTACTTC
-,-,TRBV7-6,TRBJ2-7,CASSLEVRGGSYEQYF,TGTGCCAGCAGCTTAGAGGTCAGGGGTGGCTCCTACGAGCAGTACTTC
TRBD2,-,TRBV7-2,TRBJ2-1,CASSPSGALEQFF,TGTGCCAGCAGCCCTAGCGGGGCGCTAGAGCAGTTCTTC
-,-,TRBV7-9,TRBJ1-3,CASSLRLISGNTIYF,TGTGCCAGCAGCTTGCGACTGATCTCTGGAAACACCATATATTTT
TRBD1,-,TRBV5-1,TRBJ1-1,CASSMDRGPDTEAFF,TGCGCCAGCAGCATGGACAGGGGGCCCGACACTGAAGCTTTCTTT
-,-,TRBV9,TRBJ2-5,CASSVDLRTQYF,TGTGCCAGCAGCGTAGATCTTAGGACCCAGTACTTC
-,-,TRBV6-5,TRBJ2-7,CASSRTLGGSYEQYF,TGTGCCAGCAGCCGGACCCTCGGGGGATCCTACGAGCAGTACTTC
-,-,TRBV9,TRBJ1-2,CASSPQPDGGGYGYTF,TGTGCCAGCAGCCCTCAACCCGATGGAGGAGGCTATGGCTACACCTTC
-,-,TRBV14,TRBJ1-1,CASSQRFNVSGGSEAFF,TGTGCCAGCAGCCAAAGATTTAACGTTTCTGGGGGCAGCGAAGCTTTCTTT
TRBD1,-,TRBV14,TRBJ1-4,CASSQSQGIGEKLFF,TGTGCCAGCAGCCAATCACAGGGGATAGGCGAAAAACTGTTTTTT
-,-,TRBV30,TRBJ1-3,CAWTPTAGSGNTIYF,TGTGCCTGGACCCCAACGGCAGGGTCTGGAAACACCATATATTTT
TRBD1,-,TRBV6-5,TRBJ2-5,CASSLQQGAQETQYF,TGTGCCAGCAGTCTTCAACAGGGGGCCCAAGAGACCCAGTACTTC
TRBD1,-,TRBV28,TRBJ1-6,CASRTRSRGQNNSPLHF,TGTGCCAGCAGAACCAGATCTAGGGGACAGAATAATTCACCCCTCCACTTT
-,-,TRBV27,TRBJ1-1,CASSPYRVGENTEAFF,TGTGCCAGCAGCCCCTACAGGGTAGGGGAAAACACTGAAGCTTTCTTT
-,-,TRBV12-3/TRBV12-4,TRBJ2-3,CASTYRTDTQYF,TGTGCCAGCACCTATCGAACAGATACGCAGTATTTT
-,-,TRBV5-1,TRBJ2-2,CASSKQSSDTGELFF,TGCGCCAGCAGCAAACAGTCCTCGGACACCGGGGAGCTGTTTTTT
TRBD2,-,TRBV3-1/TRBV3-2,TRBJ2-5,CASSQLLAGGETQYF,TGTGCCAGCAGCCAACTTCTAGCGGGGGGGGAGACCCAGTACTTC
TRBD1,-,TRBV28,TRBJ2-7,CASSLPGGPTYEQYF,TGTGCCAGCAGCCTTCCAGGGGGACCCACTTACGAGCAGTACTTC
TRBD2,once,TRBV7-9,TRBJ2-1,CALGRGGNEQFF,TGTGCCCTGGGGAGGGGTGGCAATGAGCAGTTCTTC
-,once,TRBV7-2,TRBJ1-2,CASSLVWAGNNYGYTF,TGTGCCAGCAGCTTAGTCTGGGCGGGGAATAACTATGGCTACACCTTC
-,-,TRBV28,TRBJ2-7,CASRTQEFPYEQYF,TGTGCCAGCAGAACTCAGGAATTCCCCTACGAGCAGTACTTC
TRBD1,-,TRBV30,TRBJ1-2,CAWSVAGGVTRYGYTF,TGTGCCTGGAGTGTTGCAGGGGGTGTAACCCGCTATGGCTACACCTTC
-,-,TRBV7-2,TRBJ1-5,CASSLGGFQPQHF,TGTGCCAGCAGCTTAGGAGGATTTCAGCCCCAGCATTTT
TRBD1,-,TRBV28,TRBJ1-5,CASSLLTGQLNQPQHF,TGTGCCAGCAGTTTGCTCACGGGACAGCTCAATCAGCCCCAGCATTTT
TRBD2,-,TRBV4-2,TRBJ2-3,CASSQDPQGAGAADTQYF,TGTGCCAGCAGCCAAGATCCCCAAGGAGCGGGAGCGGCAGATACGCAGTATTTT
TRBD1,-,TRBV29-1,TRBJ2-7,CSGGQGGYEQYF,TGCAGCGGGGGACAGGGGGGCTACGAGCAGTACTTC